The clone carrying this T cell receptor beta chain was seen more than once but under ten times. This record comes from a study of T cell repertoires in cytomegalovirus infection. TCRdb redid the calling of the reads with MiXCR, one entry per CDR3 protein. Among about 450,000 distinct CDR3 sequences listed, approximately 33% were seen once. Looked up from germline, CDR1 is SGHDN and CDR2 is FVKESK. The CDR3 covers 14 residues. Trimming removed 0 bases from V and 9 bases from J, with 12 bases in between. The clonotype was recovered from a human donor in good health (CMV status not recorded). Some clones in this sample may be carry-over from other donors' samples. The gene calls are TRBV14 and TRBJ2-1; D remains unclear. The source material was PBMCs. The CDR3 protein is CASSQDLGRSEQFF. In DNA, the CDR3 is TGTGCCAGCAGCCAAGATTTGGGCCGGAGTGAGCAGTTCTTC.